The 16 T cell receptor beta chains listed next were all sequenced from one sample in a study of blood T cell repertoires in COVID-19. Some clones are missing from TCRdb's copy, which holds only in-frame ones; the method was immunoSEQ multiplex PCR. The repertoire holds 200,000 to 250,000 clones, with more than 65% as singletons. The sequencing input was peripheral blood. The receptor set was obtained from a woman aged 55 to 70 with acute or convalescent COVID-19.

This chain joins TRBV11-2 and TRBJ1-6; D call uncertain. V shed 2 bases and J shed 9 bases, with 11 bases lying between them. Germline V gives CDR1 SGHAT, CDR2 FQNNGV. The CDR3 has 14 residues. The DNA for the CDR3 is TGTGCCAGCAGCTTACAACCCGAGGGTTCACCCCTCCACTTT. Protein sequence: CASSLQPEGSPLHF. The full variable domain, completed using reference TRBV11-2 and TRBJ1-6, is EAGVAQSPRYKIIEKRQSVAFWCNPISGHATLYWYQQILGQGPKLLIQFQNNGVVDDSQLPKDRFSAERLKGVDSTLKIQPAKLEDSAVYLCASSLQPEGSPLHFGNGTRLTVT.

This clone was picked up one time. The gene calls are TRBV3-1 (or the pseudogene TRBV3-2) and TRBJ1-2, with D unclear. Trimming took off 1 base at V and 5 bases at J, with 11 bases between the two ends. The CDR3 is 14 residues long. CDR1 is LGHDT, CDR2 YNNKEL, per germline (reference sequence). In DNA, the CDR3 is TGTGCCAGCAGCCAAGGGACTTTATGGTATGGCTACACCTTC. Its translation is CASSQGTLWYGYTF.

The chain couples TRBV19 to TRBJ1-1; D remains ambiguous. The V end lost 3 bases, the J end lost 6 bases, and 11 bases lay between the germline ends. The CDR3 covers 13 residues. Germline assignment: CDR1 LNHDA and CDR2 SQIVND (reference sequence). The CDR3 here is CASSIGQLSEAFF. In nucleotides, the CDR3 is TGTGCCAGTAGTATTGGGCAGCTGTCTGAAGCTTTCTTT.

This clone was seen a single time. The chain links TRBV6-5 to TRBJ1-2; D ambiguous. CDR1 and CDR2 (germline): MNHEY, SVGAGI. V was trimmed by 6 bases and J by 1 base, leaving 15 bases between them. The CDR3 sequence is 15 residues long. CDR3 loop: CASRLRGGSNYGYTF. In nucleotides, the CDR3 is TGTGCCAGCAGATTACGGGGAGGGAGTAACTATGGCTACACCTTC.

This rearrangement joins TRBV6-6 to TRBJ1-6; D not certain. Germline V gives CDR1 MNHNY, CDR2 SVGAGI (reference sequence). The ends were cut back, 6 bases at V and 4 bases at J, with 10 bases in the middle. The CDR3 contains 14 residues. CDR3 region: CASSSGKYNSPLHF. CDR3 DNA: TGTGCCAGCAGCTCCGGGAAATATAATTCACCCCTCCACTTT.

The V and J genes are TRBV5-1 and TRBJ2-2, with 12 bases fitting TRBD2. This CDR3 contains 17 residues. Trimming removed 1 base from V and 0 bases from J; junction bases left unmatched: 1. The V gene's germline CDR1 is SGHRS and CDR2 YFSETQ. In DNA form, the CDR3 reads TGCGCCAGCAGCTTGACTAGCGGGGGGCCGAACACCGGGGAGCTGTTTTTT. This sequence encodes CASSLTSGGPNTGELFF.

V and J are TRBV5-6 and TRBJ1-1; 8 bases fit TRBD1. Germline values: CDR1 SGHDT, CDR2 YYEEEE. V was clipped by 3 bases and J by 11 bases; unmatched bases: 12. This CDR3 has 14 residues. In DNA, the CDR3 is TGTGCCAGCAGCTACCTACAGGGGGGGTTTCGGGCTTTCTTT. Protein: CASSYLQGGFRAFF. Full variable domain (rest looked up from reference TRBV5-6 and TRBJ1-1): DAGVTQSPTHLIKTRGQQVTLRCSPKSGHDTVSWYQQALGQGPQFIFQYYEEEERQRGNFPDRFSGHQFPNYSSELNVNALLLGDSALYLCASSYLQGGFRAFFGQGTRLTVV.

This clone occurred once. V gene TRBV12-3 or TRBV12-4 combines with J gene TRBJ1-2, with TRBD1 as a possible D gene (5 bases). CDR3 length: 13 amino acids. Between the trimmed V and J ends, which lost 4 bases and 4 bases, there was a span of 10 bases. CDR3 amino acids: CASSSGRVYGYTF. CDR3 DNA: TGTGCCAGCAGTTCTGGCAGGGTCTATGGCTACACCTTC.

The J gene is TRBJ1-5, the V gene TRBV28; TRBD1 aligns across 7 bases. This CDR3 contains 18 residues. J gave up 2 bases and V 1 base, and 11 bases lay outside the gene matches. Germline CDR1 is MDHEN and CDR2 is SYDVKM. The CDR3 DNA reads TGTGCCAGCAGTTTATCACCCATCGGAACAGGGGGCAATCAGCCCCAGCATTTT. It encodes CASSLSPIGTGGNQPQHF.

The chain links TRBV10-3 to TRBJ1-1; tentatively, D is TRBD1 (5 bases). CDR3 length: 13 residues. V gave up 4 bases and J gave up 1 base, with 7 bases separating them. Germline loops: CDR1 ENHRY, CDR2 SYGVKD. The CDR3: CAISGGGNTEAFF. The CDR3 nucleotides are TGTGCCATCAGTGGGGGCGGGAACACTGAAGCTTTCTTT.

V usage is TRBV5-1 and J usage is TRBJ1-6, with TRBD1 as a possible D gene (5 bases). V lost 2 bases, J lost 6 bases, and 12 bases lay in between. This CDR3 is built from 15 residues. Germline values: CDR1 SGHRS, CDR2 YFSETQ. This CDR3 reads CASSFVTGLNSPLHF. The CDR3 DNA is TGCGCCAGCAGCTTTGTCACAGGTCTTAATTCACCCCTCCACTTT.

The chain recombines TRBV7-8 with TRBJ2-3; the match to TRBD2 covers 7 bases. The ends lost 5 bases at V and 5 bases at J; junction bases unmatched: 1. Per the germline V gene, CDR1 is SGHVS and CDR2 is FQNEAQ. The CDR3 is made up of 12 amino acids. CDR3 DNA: TGTGCCAGCAGCCCGGGGGGAGATACGCAGTATTTT. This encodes CASSPGGDTQYF.

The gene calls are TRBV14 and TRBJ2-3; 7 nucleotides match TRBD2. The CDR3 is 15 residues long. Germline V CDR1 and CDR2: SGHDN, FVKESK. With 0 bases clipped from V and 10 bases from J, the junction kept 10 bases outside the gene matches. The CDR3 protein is CASSQDLPGGLAQYF. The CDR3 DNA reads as TGTGCCAGCAGCCAAGATCTTCCCGGTGGACTAGCGCAGTATTTT.

As DNA, the CDR3 is TGTGCCAGCAGCGCTACGGGACTAGCGTTCGGGGAGCTGTTTTTT. As protein: CASSATGLAFGELFF. The V and J genes are TRBV9 and TRBJ2-2; 10 bases map to TRBD2. Per the germline V gene, CDR1 is SGDLS and CDR2 is YYNGEE. V was clipped by 3 bases and J by 7 bases; unmatched bases: 6. The CDR3 runs to 15 residues. The complete variable domain, with remaining parts taken from reference TRBV9 and TRBJ2-2, reads DSGVTQTPKHLITATGQRVTLRCSPRSGDLSVYWYQQSLDQGLQFLIQYYNGEERAKGNILERFSAQQFPDLHSELNLSSLELGDSALYFCASSATGLAFGELFFGEGSRLTVL.

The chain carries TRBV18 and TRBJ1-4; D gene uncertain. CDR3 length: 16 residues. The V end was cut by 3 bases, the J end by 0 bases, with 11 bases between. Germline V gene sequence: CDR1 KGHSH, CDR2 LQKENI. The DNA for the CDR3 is TGTGCCAGCTCACCCTCTTACTCGTCAACTAATGAAAAACTGTTTTTT. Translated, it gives CASSPSYSSTNEKLFF.

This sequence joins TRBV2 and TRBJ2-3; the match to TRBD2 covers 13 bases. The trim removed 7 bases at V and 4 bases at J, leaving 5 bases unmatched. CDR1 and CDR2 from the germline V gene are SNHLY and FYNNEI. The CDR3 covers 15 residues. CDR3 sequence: CASTRGLAGADTQYF. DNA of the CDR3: TGTGCCAGCACCCGCGGACTAGCGGGGGCAGATACGCAGTATTTT.